The 19 T cell receptor beta chains in this list originate from one sample, sequenced in a study of blood T cell repertoires in COVID-19. Some clones are missing from TCRdb's copy, which holds only in-frame ones; the method was immunoSEQ multiplex PCR. This sample has about 140,000 clones, with around nine tenths found just once. The specimen was peripheral blood. These receptors all stem from a man aged 60-69 years with active or convalescent COVID-19.

The chain employs TRBV10-3 and TRBJ1-3, with unresolved D. The V and J ends lost 11 bases and 0 bases respectively, with 5 bases between them. CDR1 is ENHRY and CDR2 is SYGVKD in the germline V gene. This CDR3 contains 11 residues. The CDR3 region has the DNA TGTGCCGCGAGCTCTGGAAACACCATATATTTT. Residues: CAASSGNTIYF.

The chain is built from TRBV11-2 and TRBJ2-5; 8 bases map to TRBD1. The CDR3 runs to 16 residues. CDR1 and CDR2 (germline): SGHAT, FQNNGV. The V gene end was trimmed by 4 bases and the J gene end by 5 bases; junction bases not matched to a gene: 12. CDR3 sequence: CASSYLQGAVTETQYF. The CDR3 DNA follows: TGTGCCAGCAGCTACCTCCAGGGGGCGGTCACGGAGACCCAGTACTTC.

This CDR3 is CASSLGGADTQYF. In DNA, the CDR3 is TGTGCCAGCAGCTTGGGGGGCGCAGATACGCAGTATTTT. The chain links TRBV5-4 to TRBJ2-3; possibly TRBD1 for D (5 bases). The CDR3 sequence is 13 residues long. CDR1 SGHNT and CDR2 YYREEE come from the germline V gene (reference sequence). V was shortened by 0 bases and J by 4 bases, with 6 bases between the two germline ends.

The V gene is TRBV7-3, the J gene TRBJ1-2, with 9 bases matching TRBD1. This CDR3 spans 13 amino acids. The germline CDR1 and CDR2 sequences are SGHTA and FQGTGA. The ends lost 5 bases at V and 8 bases at J; junction bases unmatched: 6. The CDR3 coding sequence is TGTGCCAGCAGCGTCGGACAGGGGAGAGGCTACACCTTC. It encodes CASSVGQGRGYTF.

The chain carries TRBV7-8 and TRBJ2-5; the match to TRBD2 covers 12 bases. V was clipped by 4 bases and J by 5 bases; unmatched bases: 8. The CDR3 runs to 16 residues. In germline, CDR1 is SGHVS, CDR2 FQNEAQ. The CDR3 DNA is TGTGCCAGCAGCTCCCCCACTAGCGGGAGGAAGGAGACCCAGTACTTC. Translation gives CASSSPTSGRKETQYF.

The chain uses TRBV14 and TRBJ1-5; 10 bases are shared with TRBD1. V dropped 4 bases and J dropped 1; count of bases not matched to a gene: 4. Germline V CDR1 and CDR2: SGHDN, FVKESK. This CDR3 contains 16 residues. In DNA form, the CDR3 reads TGTGCCAGCAGCCCGTTGGGACAGGGGAGCAATCAGCCCCAGCATTTT. Protein sequence: CASSPLGQGSNQPQHF.

This chain links TRBV27 with TRBJ1-5; maybe TRBD1 (5 bases). Per the germline V gene, CDR1 is MNHEY and CDR2 is SMNVEV (reference sequence). This CDR3 is built from 18 residues. The V end was cut by 5 bases, the J end by 4 bases, with 24 bases between. The CDR3, as DNA: TGTGCCAGCAGTCGCCGCGGGACCGATTTTGAGACAAATCAGCCCCAGCATTTT. Encoded protein: CASSRRGTDFETNQPQHF.

The chain links TRBV2 to TRBJ2-7; 13 nucleotides agree with TRBD2. The CDR3 is 15 amino acids. The trim removed 3 bases at V and 5 bases at J, leaving 4 bases unmatched. CDR1 and CDR2 (germline): SNHLY, FYNNEI. In DNA form, the CDR3 reads TGTGCCAGCAGTGAGAGGGGGACTAGCGGGAACGAGCAGTACTTC. Amino acids: CASSERGTSGNEQYF. Combining the CDR3 with reference TRBV2 and TRBJ2-7 gives the whole variable domain EPEVTQTPSHQVTQMGQEVILRCVPISNHLYFYWYRQILGQKVEFLVSFYNNEISEKSEIFDDQFSVERPDGSNFTLKIRSTKLEDSAMYFCASSERGTSGNEQYFGPGTRLTVT.

CDR3 sequence: CASSSSPAYEQYF. DNA of the CDR3: TGTGCCAGCTCCTCTTCCCCCGCCTACGAGCAGTACTTC. The J gene is TRBJ2-7, the V gene TRBV9; D is uncertain. The CDR3 runs to 13 residues. The germline V gene encodes CDR1 SGDLS and CDR2 YYNGEE. Trimming took off 7 bases at V and 2 bases at J, with 13 bases between the two ends.

The chain employs TRBV11-2 and TRBJ1-4; 10 bases agree with TRBD1. Trimming took 6 bases from V and 8 from J; bases not matched to a gene: 9. This CDR3 comprises 15 residues. The germline V gene has CDR1 SGHAT and CDR2 FQNNGV. CDR3 loop: CASSFGTGVKEKLFF. CDR3 in DNA: TGTGCCAGCAGTTTTGGGACAGGGGTAAAAGAAAAACTGTTTTTT.

The chain uses TRBV18 and TRBJ2-5; 13 bases are a match to TRBD2. The CDR3 length is 14 residues. CDR1 is KGHSH, CDR2 LQKENI, per germline. V shed 3 bases, J shed 5 bases, and the junction held 0 bases outside the gene matches. This CDR3 reads CASSPTSGGETQYF. The CDR3, as DNA: TGTGCCAGCTCACCGACTAGCGGGGGGGAGACCCAGTACTTC.

The genes are TRBV6-2 or TRBV6-3 and TRBJ1-2; 10 nucleotides align to TRBD1. V dropped 2 bases and J dropped 7; count of bases not matched to a gene: 16. CDR3 length: 18 amino acids. Germline lookup yields CDR1 MNHEY and CDR2 SVGEGT. DNA of the CDR3: TGTGCCAGCAGTTACGAGGGACAGGGGATCCAGCTGATCCGTGGCTACACCTTC. This encodes CASSYEGQGIQLIRGYTF.

The gene calls are TRBV19 and TRBJ2-1, with 9 bases aligning to TRBD1. Germline trimming cut 4 bases from V and 6 bases from J; bases unmatched to any gene: 7. The CDR3 sequence is 15 residues long. The germline V gene has CDR1 LNHDA and CDR2 SQIVND (reference sequence). CDR3 bases: TGTGCCAGTAGTACCCCCGGGACAGGGAGCAATGAGCAGTTCTTC. Protein product: CASSTPGTGSNEQFF.

This chain uses TRBV5-4 with TRBJ2-1, with 11 bases aligning to TRBD2. The CDR3 has 14 residues. The germline V gene has CDR1 SGHNT and CDR2 YYREEE (reference sequence). The V and J ends lost 5 bases and 4 bases, in that order; junction bases with no gene match: 2. Here the CDR3 reads CASRGTSGYNEQFF. The DNA of the CDR3 is TGTGCCAGCAGGGGGACTAGCGGATACAATGAGCAGTTCTTC.

The chain employs TRBV6-5 and TRBJ1-4; 8 bases agree with TRBD1. The germline V gene encodes CDR1 MNHEY and CDR2 SVGAGI. The junction had 8 bases not matched to a gene; V was cut back by 6 bases and J by 8 bases. This CDR3 has 14 residues. The CDR3 loop reads CASRIDRGREKLFF. CDR3 coding DNA: TGTGCCAGCAGAATCGACAGGGGCCGGGAAAAACTGTTTTTT.

The chain recombines TRBV7-9 with TRBJ1-1, with unresolved D. Germline CDR1 and CDR2: SEHNR and FQNEAQ (reference sequence). The CDR3 totals 14 residues. V gave up 2 bases and J gave up 7 bases, with 14 bases separating them. CDR3: CASSLLTEGGEAFF. Written as DNA, the CDR3 is TGTGCCAGCAGCTTACTAACCGAGGGTGGTGAAGCTTTCTTT.

The chain recombines TRBV6-5 with TRBJ2-1, with D maybe TRBD1 (6 bases). The CDR3 sequence is 15 residues long. V was trimmed by 2 bases and J by 4 bases, leaving 12 bases between them. Germline-derived CDR1 and CDR2 are MNHEY and SVGAGI. CDR3 nucleotides: TGTGCCAGCAGTTACGGGCAGGGGAGTTACAATGAGCAGTTCTTC. It encodes CASSYGQGSYNEQFF.

V usage is TRBV18 and J usage is TRBJ2-1, with D perhaps matching TRBD1 (5 bases). This CDR3 spans 14 amino acids. Germline V lookup: CDR1 KGHSH, CDR2 LQKENI. V lost 3 bases and J 6 bases, leaving 12 bases between the germline ends. In DNA, the CDR3 is TGTGCCAGCTCACCGATTCAGGGAAGCAATGAGCAGTTCTTC. Its translation is CASSPIQGSNEQFF.

The chain links TRBV28 to TRBJ1-3; D is perhaps TRBD1 (6 bases). The CDR3 is made up of 16 amino acids. V dropped 2 bases and J dropped 4 bases, with 15 bases sitting between them. Germline V CDR1 and CDR2: MDHEN, SYDVKM. CDR3 bases: TGTGCCAGCAGTTTAGCAACTTCAGGGGTCGGAAACACCATATATTTT. This sequence encodes CASSLATSGVGNTIYF. Looking up the rest from reference TRBV28 and TRBJ1-3 gives the full variable domain: DVKVTQSSRYLVKRTGEKVFLECVQDMDHENMFWYRQDPGLGLRLIYFSYDVKMKEKGDIPEGYSVSREKKERFSLILESASTNQTSMYLCASSLATSGVGNTIYFGEGSWLTVV.